The 3 T cell receptor beta chains presented below share a single source sample, sequenced in a study of blood T cells in healthy people across ages (dated by TCRdb to about 2015). Library prep was done by 5' RACE. Instrument used: Illumina HiSeq 2500. A second PCR of roughly 6 to 11 cycles was run with a J-beta primer mix and a sample-barcoded 5' primer. TCRdb trimmed public reads at Q25 via fastp, called clones via MiXCR and kept in-frame beta chains. Every CDR3 protein is listed once, alongside the most common genes and DNA of its rows. The table for this sample lists over 1,200,000 distinct CDR3 sequences; roughly 59% of them were counted only once. The ten largest clones add up to about 6.7% of the sample. The sequencing input was blood. The receptors come from a man between 18 and 29 years old in good health.

The chain is built from TRBV6-2 or TRBV6-3 and TRBJ2-3, with D perhaps TRBD2 (5 bases). Germline V gene sequence: CDR1 MNHEY, CDR2 SVGEGT. The length of the CDR3 is 13 residues. DNA for the CDR3: TGTTCCGGCCGAGGACTGAACACAGATACGCAGTATTTT. Amino acid sequence: CSGRGLNTDTQYF.

J is TRBJ2-7 and V is TRBV7-9; 9 bases map to TRBD1. Germline values: CDR1 SEHNR, CDR2 FQNEAQ (reference sequence). The ends lost 2 bases at V and 3 bases at J; junction bases unmatched: 5. The CDR3 length is 15 residues. Here the CDR3 DNA reads TGTGCCAGCAGCTTATCAAGACAGGGGGTCTACGAGCAGTACTTC. This gives the protein CASSLSRQGVYEQYF.

This chain uses TRBV7-8 with TRBJ2-1; a weak D match, TRBD2 (6 bases). Germline CDR1 and CDR2: SGHVS and FQNEAQ. The V end was cut by 5 bases, the J end by 13 bases, with 12 bases between. The CDR3 covers 11 residues. Here the CDR3 reads CASSHSSGQFF. The CDR3 DNA reads TGTGCCAGCAGCCACAGTAGCGGCCAGTTCTTC.